A selection of T cell receptor beta chains follows, all from one sample in a study of CD8+ T cells in alopecia areata. Profiled with immunoSEQ multiplex PCR; TCRdb holds only in-frame clones, not every one. The sample includes around 140,000 clones, about 89% of them seen just once. The sequencing used CD8+ T cells sorted from blood, collected at week 0. These receptors came from a human donor with alopecia areata. Each CDR3 is given with its conserved first and last residue. The D gene is left open where the match is weak. Size is stated for part of the rows, as once, few or many counts, or as a class when the clone is expanded.

size	D	V	J	DNA	CDR3
-	TRBD2	TRBV29-1	TRBJ2-3	TGCAGCGTTGAATCGGGGGGAAGGCCAGATACGCAGTATTTT	CSVESGGRPDTQYF
once	TRBD1	TRBV5-1	TRBJ2-2	TGCGCCAGCAGCCACGGGACAGGGGGCCCTGACACCGGGGAGCTGTTTTTT	CASSHGTGGPDTGELFF
-	-	TRBV19	TRBJ2-1	TGTGCCAGTAGTGGGGGCCCGCCCTACAATGAGCAGTTCTTC	CASSGGPPYNEQFF
-	-	TRBV6-1	TRBJ2-7	TGTGCCATACACAGGGCGTCTCTCCTGAACGAGCAGTACTTC	CAIHRASLLNEQYF
-	-	TRBV27	TRBJ1-4	TGTGCCAGCACCGGAGGGCTTGAAACTAATGAAAAACTGTTTTTT	CASTGGLETNEKLFF
-	-	TRBV19	TRBJ2-3	TGTGCCAGTGCTACTGGACCCCAAGACTATGGCCATATCACAGATACGCAGTATTTT	CASATGPQDYGHITDTQYF
-	-	TRBV29-1	TRBJ2-3	TGCAGCGTTGAAGGAAAGGGGCCCATTGGTTGGGATACGCAGTATTTT	CSVEGKGPIGWDTQYF
-	TRBD2	TRBV7-9	TRBJ2-5	TGTGCCAGCAGCTTTTTCAGCGGGGGGTCTCAAGAGACCCAGTACTTC	CASSFFSGGSQETQYF
-	-	TRBV2	TRBJ2-3	TGTGCCAGCAGTGAAAAGTTGGGCCTAACGACAGATACGCAGTATTTT	CASSEKLGLTTDTQYF
-	-	TRBV2	TRBJ2-7	TGTGCCAGCAGTGAAGCCGGTGTTCAGGCCTACGAGCAGTACTTC	CASSEAGVQAYEQYF
-	TRBD1	TRBV14	TRBJ2-3	TGTGCCAGCAGCCACCAAGCAGGGGGCTTATCAGATACGCAGTATTTT	CASSHQAGGLSDTQYF
-	-	TRBV27	TRBJ2-7	TGTGCCAGCAGTTTTGACGGCGGAAGGTCCTACGAGCAGTACTTC	CASSFDGGRSYEQYF
-	TRBD2	TRBV11-2	TRBJ2-5	TGTGCCAGCAGCCCTGGACTAGCGGGATCAGAGACCCAGTACTTC	CASSPGLAGSETQYF
-	-	TRBV27	TRBJ2-2	TGTGCCAGCAGTTTACCCCGCACCGGGGAGCTGTTTTTT	CASSLPRTGELFF
few	-	TRBV23-1	TRBJ2-6	TGCGCCAGCAGTCAACCACGTAGGGCCAACGTCCTGACTTTC	CASSQPRRANVLTF
-	TRBD2	TRBV7-2	TRBJ2-1	TGTGCCAGCAGCTTAGAATGGGGGGAGGGTAGGATTGAGCAGTTCTTC	CASSLEWGEGRIEQFF
-	TRBD2	TRBV29-1	TRBJ2-1	TGCAGCGTTGAAGGGGCTAGCGGGCGCTCCTACAATGAGCAGTTCTTC	CSVEGASGRSYNEQFF
-	-	TRBV29-1	TRBJ2-3	TGCAGCGTCGGGGGTAGCACAGATACGCAGTATTTT	CSVGGSTDTQYF
-	TRBD1	TRBV5-6	TRBJ2-5	TGTGCCAGCAGCGTGGGACAGGGCCCGGCTCCCCAGTACTTC	CASSVGQGPAPQYF
-	-	TRBV11-3	TRBJ2-5	TGTGCCAGCAGCCGCGGTTTAACTTCTCAAGAGACCCAGTACTTC	CASSRGLTSQETQYF
-	TRBD1	TRBV6-5	TRBJ2-2	TGTGCCAGCAGTTACTCAGAGACAGGGACCGGGGAGCTGTTTTTT	CASSYSETGTGELFF
few	-	TRBV28	TRBJ2-1	TGTGCCAGCAGTTTTCGGGGACGGAATTACAATGAGCAGTTCTTC	CASSFRGRNYNEQFF
-	-	TRBV29-1	TRBJ2-7	TGCAGCGTTGGATTGAGCTTTCCCTACGAGCAGTACTTC	CSVGLSFPYEQYF
-	-	TRBV9	TRBJ2-7	TGTGCCAGCAGCCCACCCGGCGCGGGACAGCACTACTACGAGCAGTACTTC	CASSPPGAGQHYYEQYF
-	TRBD1	TRBV13	TRBJ1-1	TGTGCCAGCAGCCTAGACAGGGGGCAGAACACTGAAGCTTTCTTT	CASSLDRGQNTEAFF
-	TRBD1	TRBV14	TRBJ1-2	TGTGCCAGCAGCCAACTACAGGGGTCGGACTATGGCTACACCTTC	CASSQLQGSDYGYTF
-	-	TRBV7-9	TRBJ2-2	TGTGCCAGCAGCCTCGGGACACCCTACACCGGGGAGCTGTTTTTT	CASSLGTPYTGELFF
-	TRBD2	TRBV2	TRBJ2-3	TGTGCCAGCAGAGGACGGTCGAGCGGGAGAGAGGGCACAGATACGCAGTATTTT	CASRGRSSGREGTDTQYF
-	TRBD1	TRBV9	TRBJ2-7	TGTGCCAGCAGCGTGGCGCGGACAGGTTTGGTCGAGCAGTACTTC	CASSVARTGLVEQYF